The clone carrying this TCR beta chain appeared many times. Its target is unknown. Germline loops: CDR1 KGHDR, CDR2 SFDVKD. Trimming stripped 4 bases from V and 1 base from J, with 4 bases between. The CDR3 contains 13 residues. Using its own MiXCR run on the reads, TCRdb lists one record per CDR3 protein. The data show tens of thousands of distinct CDR3 sequences, with around 21% seen just once and around 2.3% held by the top ten. The data are from a study of lung T cells in sarcoidosis with Löfgren's syndrome. Overall study results and limits: Multiple Löfgren's syndrome patients reportedly shared TRAV12-1 and TRBV2 CDR3 motifs, suggesting public CD4+ TCRs. Löfgren's syndrome patients reportedly showed greatest TRAV12-1 and TRBV2 expansion versus controls.

The rearrangement links TRBV24-1 to TRBJ1-5; D not resolved. This TCR came from a human donor with sarcoidosis (Löfgren's syndrome or another form), or a control subject (not recorded which). Sample: CD4+ T cells from PBMCs. This CDR3 reads CATSEDSNQPQHF. The CDR3 bases are TGTGCCACCAGTGAGGACAGCAATCAGCCCCAGCATTTT.